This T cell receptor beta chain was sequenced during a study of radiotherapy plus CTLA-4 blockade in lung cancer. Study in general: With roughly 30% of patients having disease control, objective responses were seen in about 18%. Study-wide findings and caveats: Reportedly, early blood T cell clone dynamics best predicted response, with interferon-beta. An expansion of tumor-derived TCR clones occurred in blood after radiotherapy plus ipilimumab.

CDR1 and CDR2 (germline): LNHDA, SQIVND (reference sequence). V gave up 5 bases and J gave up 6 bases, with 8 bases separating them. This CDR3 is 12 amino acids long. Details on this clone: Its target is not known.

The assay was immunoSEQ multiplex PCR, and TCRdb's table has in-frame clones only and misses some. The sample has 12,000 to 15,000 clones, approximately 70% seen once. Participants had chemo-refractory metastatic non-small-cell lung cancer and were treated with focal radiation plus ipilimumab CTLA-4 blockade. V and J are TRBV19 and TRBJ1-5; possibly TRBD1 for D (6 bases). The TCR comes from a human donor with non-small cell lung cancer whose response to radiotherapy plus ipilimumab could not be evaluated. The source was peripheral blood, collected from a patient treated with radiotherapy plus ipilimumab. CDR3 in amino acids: CASSQGFQPQHF. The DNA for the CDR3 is TGTGCCAGTAGTCAGGGGTTTCAGCCCCAGCATTTT.